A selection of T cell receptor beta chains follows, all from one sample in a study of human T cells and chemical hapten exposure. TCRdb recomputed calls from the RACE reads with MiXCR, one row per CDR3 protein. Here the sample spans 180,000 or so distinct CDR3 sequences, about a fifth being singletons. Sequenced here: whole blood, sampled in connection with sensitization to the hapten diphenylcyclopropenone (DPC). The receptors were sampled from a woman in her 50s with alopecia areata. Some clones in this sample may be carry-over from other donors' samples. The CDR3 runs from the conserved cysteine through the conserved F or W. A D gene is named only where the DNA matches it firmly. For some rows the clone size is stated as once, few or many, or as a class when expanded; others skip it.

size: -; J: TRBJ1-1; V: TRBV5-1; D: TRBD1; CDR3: CASSPLQGGTEAFF; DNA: TGCGCCAGCAGTCCCCTACAGGGGGGCACTGAAGCTTTCTTT
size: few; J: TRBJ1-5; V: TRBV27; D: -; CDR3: CASSLVRTGNQPQHF; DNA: TGTGCCAGCAGTTTAGTACGAACAGGGAATCAGCCCCAGCATTTT
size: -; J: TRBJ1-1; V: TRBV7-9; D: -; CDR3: CASSLAPGWGTEAFF; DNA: TGTGCCAGCAGCTTAGCTCCGGGTTGGGGCACTGAAGCTTTCTTT
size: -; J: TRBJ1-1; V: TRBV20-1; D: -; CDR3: CSAIRGSNTEAFF; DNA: TGCAGTGCTATCCGTGGGTCTAACACTGAAGCTTTCTTT
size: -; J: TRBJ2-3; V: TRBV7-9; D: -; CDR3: CASSLDQTDTQYF; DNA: TGTGCCAGCAGCTTAGACCAGACAGATACGCAGTATTTT
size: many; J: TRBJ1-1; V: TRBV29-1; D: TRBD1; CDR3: CSVSWTGGTEAFF; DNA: TGCAGCGTTTCCTGGACAGGGGGCACTGAAGCTTTCTTT
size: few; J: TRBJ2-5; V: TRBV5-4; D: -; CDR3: CASSLQGLLQETQYF; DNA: TGTGCCAGCAGCTTGCAGGGGTTACTCCAAGAGACCCAGTACTTC
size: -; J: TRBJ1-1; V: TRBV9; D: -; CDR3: CASSATTDREAFF; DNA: TGTGCCAGCAGCGCGACTACCGACAGGGAAGCTTTCTTT
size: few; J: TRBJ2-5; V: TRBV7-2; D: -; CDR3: CASSGGSPETQYF; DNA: TGTGCCAGCAGCGGCGGGTCCCCAGAGACCCAGTACTTC
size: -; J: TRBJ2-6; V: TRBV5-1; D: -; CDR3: CASSLEQSSGANVLTF; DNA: TGCGCCAGCAGCTTGGAACAGTCCTCTGGGGCCAACGTCCTGACTTTC
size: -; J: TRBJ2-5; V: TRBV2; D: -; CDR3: CAQQRLQETQYF; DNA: TGTGCCCAACAGCGGCTGCAAGAGACCCAGTACTTC
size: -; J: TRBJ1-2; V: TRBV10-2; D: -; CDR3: CASSESGGHYGYNF; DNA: TGCGCCAGCAGTGAGTCGGGAGGGCACTATGGCTACAACTTC
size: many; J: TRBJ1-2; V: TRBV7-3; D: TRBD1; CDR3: CASSPAGTGFGYTF; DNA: TGTGCCAGCAGCCCCGCGGGGACAGGGTTCGGCTACACCTTC
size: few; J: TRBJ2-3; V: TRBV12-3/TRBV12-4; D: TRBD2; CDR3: CASSSGLAPDTQYF; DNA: TGTGCCAGCAGTTCCGGACTAGCGCCAGATACGCAGTATTTT
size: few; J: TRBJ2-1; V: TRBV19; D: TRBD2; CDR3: CASSKLAGGYSNEQFF; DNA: TGTGCCAGTAGTAAATTAGCGGGAGGGTACTCCAATGAGCAGTTCTTC
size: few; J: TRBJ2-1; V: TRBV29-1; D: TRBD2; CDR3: CSVESSGLYEQFF; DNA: TGCAGCGTTGAGTCTAGCGGGTTGTATGAGCAGTTCTTC
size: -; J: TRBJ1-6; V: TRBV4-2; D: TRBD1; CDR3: CASSQEMTGGLNSPLHF; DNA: TGTGCCAGCAGCCAAGAAATGACAGGGGGCTTGAATTCACCCCTCCACTTT
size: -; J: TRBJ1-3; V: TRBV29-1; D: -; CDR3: CSVFPTGGNTIYF; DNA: TGCAGCGTTTTTCCGACGGGGGGAAACACCATATATTTT
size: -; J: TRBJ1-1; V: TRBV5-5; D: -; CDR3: CASSLREEAFF; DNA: TGTGCCAGCAGCTTGAGGGAGGAAGCTTTCTTT
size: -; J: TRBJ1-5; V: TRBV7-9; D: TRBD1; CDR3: CASSADREGGQPQHF; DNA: TGTGCCAGCAGCGCCGACAGGGAAGGGGGTCAGCCCCAGCATTTT
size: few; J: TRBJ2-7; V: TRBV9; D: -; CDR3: CASSVDGSSYEQYF; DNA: TGTGCCAGCAGCGTAGACGGGAGCTCCTACGAGCAGTACTTC
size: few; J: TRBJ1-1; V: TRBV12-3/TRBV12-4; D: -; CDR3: CASSPTGEAFF; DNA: TGTGCCAGCAGTCCGACAGGAGAAGCTTTCTTT
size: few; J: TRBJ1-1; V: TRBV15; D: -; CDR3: CATSRDYTGNTEAFF; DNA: TGTGCCACCAGCAGAGATTACACGGGGAACACTGAAGCTTTCTTT
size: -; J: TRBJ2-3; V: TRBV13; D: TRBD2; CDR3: CASSGPLGLAGVVSDTQYF; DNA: TGTGCCAGCAGCGGACCTCTCGGACTAGCGGGAGTTGTGTCAGATACGCAGTATTTT
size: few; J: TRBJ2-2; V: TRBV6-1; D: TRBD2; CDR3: CASSEWERLAGFSNTGELFF; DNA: TGTGCCAGCAGTGAGTGGGAGAGGCTAGCGGGATTTTCGAACACCGGGGAGCTGTTTTTT
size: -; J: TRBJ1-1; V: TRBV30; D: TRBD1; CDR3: CAWSNRGVAFF; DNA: TGTGCCTGGAGCAACAGGGGAGTAGCTTTCTTT
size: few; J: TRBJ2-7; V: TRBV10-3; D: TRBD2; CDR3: CAISFGTSGAYEQYF; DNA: TGTGCCATCAGCTTCGGGACTAGCGGAGCCTACGAGCAGTACTTC
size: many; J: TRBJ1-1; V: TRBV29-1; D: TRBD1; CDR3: CSVAQGTDTEAFF; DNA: TGCAGCGTCGCACAGGGGACGGACACTGAAGCTTTCTTT
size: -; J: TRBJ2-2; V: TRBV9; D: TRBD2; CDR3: CASPSGRASTGELFF; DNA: TGTGCCAGCCCCAGCGGGAGGGCGAGCACCGGGGAGCTGTTTTTT
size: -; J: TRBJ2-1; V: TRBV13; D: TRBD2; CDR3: CASSRSGMSYNEQFF; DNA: TGTGCCAGCAGCCGAAGCGGGATGTCCTACAATGAGCAGTTCTTC